This T cell receptor (beta chain) emerged from a study of T-cell reconstitution after alpha-beta-depleted transplantation in children. V was pared by 8 bases and J by 1 base, with 9 bases between. The V gene's germline CDR1 is MNHEY and CDR2 SMNVEV (reference sequence). This CDR3 contains 14 residues. For TCRbeta, the library was prepared with unique molecular identifiers. In TCRdb, the PCR reads were re-called with MiXCR into one record per CDR3 protein. This sample carries 490,000 or so distinct CDR3 sequences, 9.5% to 15% of them seen once, and the ten largest clones take about 5.4%. This clonotype was observed a handful of times.

The receptor's source is a human donor who donated a stem cell graft to a child with combined immunodeficiency. V usage is TRBV27 and J usage is TRBJ1-6; no reliable D call. Sequencing was performed on PBMCs from the stem cell graft donor, taken from the stem cell graft. The CDR3 is CASAPGSYNSPLHF. The DNA of the CDR3 is TGTGCCAGCGCCCCAGGTTCCTATAATTCACCCCTCCACTTT.